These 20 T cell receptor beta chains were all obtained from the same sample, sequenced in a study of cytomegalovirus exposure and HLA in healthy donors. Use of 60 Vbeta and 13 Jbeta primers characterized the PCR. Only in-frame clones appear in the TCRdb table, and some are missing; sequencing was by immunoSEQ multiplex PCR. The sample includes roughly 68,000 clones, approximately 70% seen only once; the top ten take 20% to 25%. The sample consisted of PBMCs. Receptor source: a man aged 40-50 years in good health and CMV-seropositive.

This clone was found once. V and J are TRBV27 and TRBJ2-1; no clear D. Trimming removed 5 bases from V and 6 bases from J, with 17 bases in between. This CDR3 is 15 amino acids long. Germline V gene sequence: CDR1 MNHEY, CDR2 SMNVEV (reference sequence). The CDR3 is CASSTLPHPGNEQFF. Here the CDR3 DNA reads TGTGCCAGCAGTACCCTACCCCACCCGGGCAATGAGCAGTTCTTC.

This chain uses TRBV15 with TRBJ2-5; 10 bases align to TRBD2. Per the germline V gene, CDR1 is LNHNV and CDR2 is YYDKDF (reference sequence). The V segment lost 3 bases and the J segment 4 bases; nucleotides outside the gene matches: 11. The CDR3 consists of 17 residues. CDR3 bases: TGTGCCACCAGCAGGATAGCGGGGGGACGTGTGGGAGAGACCCAGTACTTC. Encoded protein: CATSRIAGGRVGETQYF. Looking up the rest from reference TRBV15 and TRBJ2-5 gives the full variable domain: DAMVIQNPRYQVTQFGKPVTLSCSQTLNHNVMYWYQQKSSQAPKLLFHYYDKDFNNEADTPDNFQSRRPNTSFCFLDIRSPGLGDTAMYLCATSRIAGGRVGETQYFGPGTRLLVL.

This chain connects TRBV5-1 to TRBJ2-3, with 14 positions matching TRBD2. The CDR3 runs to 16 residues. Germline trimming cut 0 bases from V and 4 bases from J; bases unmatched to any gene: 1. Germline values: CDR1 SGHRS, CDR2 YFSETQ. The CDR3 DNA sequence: TGCGCCAGCAGCTTGGAGACTAGCGGGGGGGCAGATACGCAGTATTTT. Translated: CASSLETSGGADTQYF. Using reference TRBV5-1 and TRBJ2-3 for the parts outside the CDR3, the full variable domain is KAGVTQTPRYLIKTRGQQVTLSCSPISGHRSVSWYQQTPGQGLQFLFEYFSETQRNKGNFPGRFSGRQFSNSRSEMNVSTLELGDSALYLCASSLETSGGADTQYFGPGTRLTVL.

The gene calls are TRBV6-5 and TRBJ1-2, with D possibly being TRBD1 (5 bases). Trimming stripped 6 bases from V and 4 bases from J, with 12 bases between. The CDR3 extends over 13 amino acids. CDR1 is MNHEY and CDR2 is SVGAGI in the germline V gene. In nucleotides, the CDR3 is TGTGCCAGCAGAGACCCAGGGTCCTATGGCTACACCTTC. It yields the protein CASRDPGSYGYTF.

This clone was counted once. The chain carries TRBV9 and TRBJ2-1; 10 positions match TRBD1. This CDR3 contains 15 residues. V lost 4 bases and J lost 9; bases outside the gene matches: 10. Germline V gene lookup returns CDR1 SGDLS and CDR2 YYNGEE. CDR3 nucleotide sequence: TGTGCCAGCAGCCCTTGGGGGACAGGGGTTAGTGAGCAGTTCTTC. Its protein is CASSPWGTGVSEQFF.

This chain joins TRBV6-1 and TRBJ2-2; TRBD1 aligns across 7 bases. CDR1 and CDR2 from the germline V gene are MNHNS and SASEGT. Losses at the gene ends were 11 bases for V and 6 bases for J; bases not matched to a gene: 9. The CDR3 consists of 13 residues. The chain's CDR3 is CAGETGSPGELFF. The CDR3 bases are TGTGCCGGAGAGACAGGGTCCCCCGGGGAGCTGTTTTTT.

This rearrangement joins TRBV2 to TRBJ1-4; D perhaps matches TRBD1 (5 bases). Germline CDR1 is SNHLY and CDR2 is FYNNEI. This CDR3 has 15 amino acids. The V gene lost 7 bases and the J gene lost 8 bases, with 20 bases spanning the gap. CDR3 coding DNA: TGTGCCAGCACCCCTGGGGGGACCCGAGGGGAAAAACTGTTTTTT. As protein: CASTPGGTRGEKLFF.

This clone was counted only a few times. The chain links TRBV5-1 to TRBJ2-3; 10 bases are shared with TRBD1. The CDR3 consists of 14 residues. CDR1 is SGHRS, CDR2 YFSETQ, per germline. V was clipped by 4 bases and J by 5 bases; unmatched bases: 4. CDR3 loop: CASSMGQGLDTQYF. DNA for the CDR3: TGCGCCAGCAGCATGGGACAGGGGTTAGATACGCAGTATTTT. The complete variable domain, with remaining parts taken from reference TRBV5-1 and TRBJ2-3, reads KAGVTQTPRYLIKTRGQQVTLSCSPISGHRSVSWYQQTPGQGLQFLFEYFSETQRNKGNFPGRFSGRQFSNSRSEMNVSTLELGDSALYLCASSMGQGLDTQYFGPGTRLTVL.

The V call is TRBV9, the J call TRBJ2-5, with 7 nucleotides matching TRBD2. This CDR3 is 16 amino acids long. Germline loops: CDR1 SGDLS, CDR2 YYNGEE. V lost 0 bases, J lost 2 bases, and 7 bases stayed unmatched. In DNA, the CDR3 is TGTGCCAGCAGCGTAGATGGCGGGAGTGTACAAGAGACCCAGTACTTC. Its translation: CASSVDGGSVQETQYF.

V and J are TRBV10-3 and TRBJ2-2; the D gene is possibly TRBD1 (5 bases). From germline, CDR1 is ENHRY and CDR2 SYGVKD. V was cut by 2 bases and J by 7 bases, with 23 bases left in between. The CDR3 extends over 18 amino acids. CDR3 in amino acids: CAISETDHQGVVGGELFF. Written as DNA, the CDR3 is TGTGCCATCAGTGAGACCGACCACCAGGGTGTCGTGGGCGGGGAGCTGTTTTTT.

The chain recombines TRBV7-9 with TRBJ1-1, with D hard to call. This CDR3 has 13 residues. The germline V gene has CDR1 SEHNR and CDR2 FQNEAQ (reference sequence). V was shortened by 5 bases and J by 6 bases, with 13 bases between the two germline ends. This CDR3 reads CASSDEGRSEAFF. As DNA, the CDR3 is TGTGCCAGCAGCGACGAGGGAAGGTCTGAAGCTTTCTTT. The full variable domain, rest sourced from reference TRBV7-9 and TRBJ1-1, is DTGVSQNPRHKITKRGQNVTFRCDPISEHNRLYWYRQTLGQGPEFLTYFQNEAQLEKSRLLSDRFSAERPKGSFSTLEIQRTEQGDSAMYLCASSDEGRSEAFFGQGTRLTVV.

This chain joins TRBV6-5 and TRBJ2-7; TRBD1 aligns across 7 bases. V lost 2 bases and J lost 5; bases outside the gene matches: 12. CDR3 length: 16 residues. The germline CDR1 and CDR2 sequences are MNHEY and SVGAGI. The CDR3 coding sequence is TGTGCCAGCAGTTACCAGGGACAGTTAGGACGCCACGAGCAGTACTTC. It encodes CASSYQGQLGRHEQYF.

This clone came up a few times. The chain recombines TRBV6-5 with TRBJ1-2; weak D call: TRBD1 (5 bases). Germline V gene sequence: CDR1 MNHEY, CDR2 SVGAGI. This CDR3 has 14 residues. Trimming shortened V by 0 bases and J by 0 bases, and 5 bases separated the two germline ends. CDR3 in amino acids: CASSYSGANYGYTF. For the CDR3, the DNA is TGTGCCAGCAGTTACTCAGGGGCTAACTATGGCTACACCTTC.

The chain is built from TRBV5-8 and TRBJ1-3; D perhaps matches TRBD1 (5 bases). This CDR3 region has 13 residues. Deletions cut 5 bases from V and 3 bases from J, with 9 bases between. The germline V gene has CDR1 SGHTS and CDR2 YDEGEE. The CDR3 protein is CASSRDYGNTIYF. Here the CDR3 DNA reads TGTGCCAGCAGTCGGGACTATGGAAACACCATATATTTT.

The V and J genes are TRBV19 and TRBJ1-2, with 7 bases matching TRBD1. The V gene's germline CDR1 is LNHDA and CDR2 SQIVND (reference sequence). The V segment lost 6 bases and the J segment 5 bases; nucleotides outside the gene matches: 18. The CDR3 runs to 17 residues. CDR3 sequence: CASRELGTEGEGYGYTF. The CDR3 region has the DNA TGTGCCAGTAGGGAGCTCGGGACAGAAGGAGAAGGGTATGGCTACACCTTC.

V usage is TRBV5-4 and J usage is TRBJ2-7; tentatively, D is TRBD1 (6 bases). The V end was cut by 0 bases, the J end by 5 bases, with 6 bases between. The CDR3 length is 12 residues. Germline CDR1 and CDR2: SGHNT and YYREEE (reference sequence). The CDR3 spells CASSLDRDEQYF. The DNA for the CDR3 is TGTGCCAGCAGCTTGGACAGGGACGAGCAGTACTTC.

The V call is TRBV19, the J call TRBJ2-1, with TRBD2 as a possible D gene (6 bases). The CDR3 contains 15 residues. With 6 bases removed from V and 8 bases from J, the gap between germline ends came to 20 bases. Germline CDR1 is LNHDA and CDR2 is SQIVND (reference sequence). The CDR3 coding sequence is TGTGCCAGTAGAGGAGGGGCCAGTTCCGTAGATGAGCAGTTCTTC. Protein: CASRGGASSVDEQFF.

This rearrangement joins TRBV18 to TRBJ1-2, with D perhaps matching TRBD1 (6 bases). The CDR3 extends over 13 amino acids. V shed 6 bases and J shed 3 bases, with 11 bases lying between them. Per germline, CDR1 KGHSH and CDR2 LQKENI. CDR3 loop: CASSSRGDYGYTF. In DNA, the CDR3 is TGTGCCAGCTCCAGCAGGGGCGACTATGGCTACACCTTC.

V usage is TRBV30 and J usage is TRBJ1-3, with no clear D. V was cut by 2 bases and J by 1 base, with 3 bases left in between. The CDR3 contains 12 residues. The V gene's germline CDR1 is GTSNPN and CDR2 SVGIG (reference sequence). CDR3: CAWSTSGNTIYF. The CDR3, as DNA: TGTGCCTGGAGTACTTCTGGAAACACCATATATTTT.

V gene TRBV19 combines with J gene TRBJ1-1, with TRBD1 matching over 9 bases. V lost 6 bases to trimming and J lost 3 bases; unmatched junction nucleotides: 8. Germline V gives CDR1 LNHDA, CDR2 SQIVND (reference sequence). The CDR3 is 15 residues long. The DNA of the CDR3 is TGTGCCAGTAGAATTGGGGACAGGGTGGACACTGAAGCTTTCTTT. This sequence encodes CASRIGDRVDTEAFF.